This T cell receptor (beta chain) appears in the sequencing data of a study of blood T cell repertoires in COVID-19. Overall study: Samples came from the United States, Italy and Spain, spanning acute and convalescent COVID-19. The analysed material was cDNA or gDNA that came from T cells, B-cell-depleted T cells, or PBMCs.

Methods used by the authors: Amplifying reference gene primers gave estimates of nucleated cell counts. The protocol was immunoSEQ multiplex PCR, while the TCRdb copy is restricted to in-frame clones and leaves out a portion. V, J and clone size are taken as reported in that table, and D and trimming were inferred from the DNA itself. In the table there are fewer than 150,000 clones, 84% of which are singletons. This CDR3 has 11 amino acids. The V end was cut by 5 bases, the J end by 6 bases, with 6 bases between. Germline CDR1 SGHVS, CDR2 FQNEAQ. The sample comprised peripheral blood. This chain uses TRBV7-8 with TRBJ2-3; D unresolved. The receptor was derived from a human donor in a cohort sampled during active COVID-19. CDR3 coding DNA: TGTGCCAGCAGCCCCCTGGATACGCAGTATTTT. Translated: CASSPLDTQYF.